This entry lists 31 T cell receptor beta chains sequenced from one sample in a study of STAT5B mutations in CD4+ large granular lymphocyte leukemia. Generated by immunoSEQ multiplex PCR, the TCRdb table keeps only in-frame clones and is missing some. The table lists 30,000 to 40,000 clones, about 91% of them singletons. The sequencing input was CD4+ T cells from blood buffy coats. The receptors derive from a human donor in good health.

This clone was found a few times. CDR3 residues: CASSLVPSGHEQYF. As DNA, the CDR3 is TGCGCCAGCAGCTTGGTTCCTAGCGGGCACGAGCAGTACTTC. V usage is TRBV5-1 and J usage is TRBJ2-7; TRBD2 matches at 8 bases. The germline V gene has CDR1 SGHRS and CDR2 YFSETQ. The J segment lost 5 bases and the V segment lost 0 bases, leaving 4 bases of the junction unmatched. This CDR3 comprises 14 residues.

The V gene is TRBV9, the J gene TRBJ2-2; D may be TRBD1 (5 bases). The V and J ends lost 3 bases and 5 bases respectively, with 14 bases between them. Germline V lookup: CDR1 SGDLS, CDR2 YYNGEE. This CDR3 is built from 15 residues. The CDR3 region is CASSARVVGTGELFF. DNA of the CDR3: TGTGCCAGCAGCGCCAGGGTCGTGGGAACCGGGGAGCTGTTTTTT.

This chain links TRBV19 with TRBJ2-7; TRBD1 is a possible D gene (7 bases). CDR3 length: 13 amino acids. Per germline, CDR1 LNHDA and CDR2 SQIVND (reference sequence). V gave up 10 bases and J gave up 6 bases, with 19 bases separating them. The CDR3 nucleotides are TGTGCCACGACGACAGGGACTCGTCGCGAGCAGTACTTC. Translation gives CATTTGTRREQYF.

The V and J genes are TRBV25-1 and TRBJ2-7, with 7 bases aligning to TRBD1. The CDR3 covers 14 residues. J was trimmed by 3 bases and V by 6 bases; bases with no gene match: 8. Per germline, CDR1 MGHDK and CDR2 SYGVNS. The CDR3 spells CASRDRVAGYEQYF. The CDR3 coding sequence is TGTGCCAGCAGAGACAGGGTAGCCGGCTACGAGCAGTACTTC.

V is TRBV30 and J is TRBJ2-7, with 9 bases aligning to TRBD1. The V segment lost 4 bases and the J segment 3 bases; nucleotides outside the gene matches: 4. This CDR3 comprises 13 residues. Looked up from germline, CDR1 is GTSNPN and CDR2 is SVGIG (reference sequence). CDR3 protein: CAWNRDRDYEQYF. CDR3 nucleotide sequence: TGTGCCTGGAACCGGGACAGGGACTACGAGCAGTACTTC.

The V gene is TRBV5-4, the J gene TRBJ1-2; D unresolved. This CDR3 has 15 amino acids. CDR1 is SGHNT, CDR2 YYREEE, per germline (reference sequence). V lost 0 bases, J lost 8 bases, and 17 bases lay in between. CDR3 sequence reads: CASSLGGSPSGGYTF. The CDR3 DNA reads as TGTGCCAGCAGCTTGGGCGGGAGCCCTAGCGGAGGCTACACCTTC.

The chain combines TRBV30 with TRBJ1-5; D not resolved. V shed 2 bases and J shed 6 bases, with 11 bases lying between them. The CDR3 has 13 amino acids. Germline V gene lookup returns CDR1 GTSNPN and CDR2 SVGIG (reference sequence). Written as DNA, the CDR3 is TGTGCCTGGAGTAGTGGGAGCGGTCAGCCCCAGCATTTT. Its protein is CAWSSGSGQPQHF.

DNA of the CDR3: TGTGCCAGCAGCCTACGCGAGTTTCATCGGTCATACGAGCAGTACTTC. It translates to CASSLREFHRSYEQYF. The rearrangement links TRBV5-8 to TRBJ2-7; D call uncertain. The CDR3 loop spans 16 amino acids. Trimming took off 4 bases at V and 4 bases at J, with 21 bases between the two ends. Germline V gives CDR1 SGHTS, CDR2 YDEGEE.

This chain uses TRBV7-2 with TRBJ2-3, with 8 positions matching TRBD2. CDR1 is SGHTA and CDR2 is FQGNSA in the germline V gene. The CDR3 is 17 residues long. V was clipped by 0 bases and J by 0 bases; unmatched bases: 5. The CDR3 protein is CASSLASAGGSTDTQYF. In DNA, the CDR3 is TGTGCCAGCAGCTTAGCGTCCGCGGGGGGCAGCACAGATACGCAGTATTTT.

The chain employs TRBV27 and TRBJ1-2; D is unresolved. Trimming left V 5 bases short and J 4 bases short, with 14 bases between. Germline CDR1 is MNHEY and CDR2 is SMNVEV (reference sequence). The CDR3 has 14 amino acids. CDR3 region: CASSPWQEGYGYTF. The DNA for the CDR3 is TGTGCCAGCAGTCCCTGGCAGGAAGGCTATGGCTACACCTTC.

CDR3 in DNA: TGTGCCAGCTCACCACAGCTGAATAGCGGAAACACCATATATTTT. Amino acid sequence: CASSPQLNSGNTIYF. This chain uses TRBV18 with TRBJ1-3; D gene ambiguous. Germline values: CDR1 KGHSH, CDR2 LQKENI. Trimming pared 1 base from V and 4 bases from J, leaving 11 bases between. The CDR3 consists of 15 residues. Supplemented by reference TRBV18 and TRBJ1-3, the full variable domain reads NAGVMQNPRHLVRRRGQEARLRCSPMKGHSHVYWYRQLPEEGLKFMVYLQKENIIDESGMPKERFSAEFPKEGPSILRIQQVVRGDSAAYFCASSPQLNSGNTIYFGEGSWLTVV.

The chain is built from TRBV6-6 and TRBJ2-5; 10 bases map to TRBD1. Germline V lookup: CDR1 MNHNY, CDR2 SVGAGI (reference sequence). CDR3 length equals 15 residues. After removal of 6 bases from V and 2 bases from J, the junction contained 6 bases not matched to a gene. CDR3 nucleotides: TGTGCCAGCAGGAACCGGGACAGGGGTCAAGAGACCCAGTACTTC. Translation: CASRNRDRGQETQYF.

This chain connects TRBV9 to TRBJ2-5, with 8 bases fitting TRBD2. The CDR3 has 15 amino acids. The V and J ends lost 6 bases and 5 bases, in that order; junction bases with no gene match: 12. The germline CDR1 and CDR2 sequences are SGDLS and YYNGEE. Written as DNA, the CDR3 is TGTGCCAGCACCGAAACCGGGACTAGTCGGGAGACCCAGTACTTC. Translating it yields CASTETGTSRETQYF.

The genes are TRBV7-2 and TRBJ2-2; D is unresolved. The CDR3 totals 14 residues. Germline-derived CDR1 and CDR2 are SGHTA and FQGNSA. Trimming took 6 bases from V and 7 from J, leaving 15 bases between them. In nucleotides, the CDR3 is TGTGCCAGCAGTGAAAGATGGTTGGGCGGGGAGCTGTTTTTT. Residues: CASSERWLGGELFF.

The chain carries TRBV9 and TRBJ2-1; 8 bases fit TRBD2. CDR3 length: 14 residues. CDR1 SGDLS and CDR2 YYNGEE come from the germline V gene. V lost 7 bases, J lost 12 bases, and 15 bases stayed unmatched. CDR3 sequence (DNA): TGTGCCAGCGGGGGCAATTCGGGAGGGACCCCGCAGTTCTTC. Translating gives CASGGNSGGTPQFF.

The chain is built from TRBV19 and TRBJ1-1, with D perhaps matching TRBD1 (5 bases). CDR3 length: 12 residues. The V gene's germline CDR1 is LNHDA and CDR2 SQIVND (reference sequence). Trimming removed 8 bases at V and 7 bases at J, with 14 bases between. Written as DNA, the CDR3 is TGTGCCAGTTCAGCCAGAGGGGATGAAGCTTTCTTT. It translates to CASSARGDEAFF.

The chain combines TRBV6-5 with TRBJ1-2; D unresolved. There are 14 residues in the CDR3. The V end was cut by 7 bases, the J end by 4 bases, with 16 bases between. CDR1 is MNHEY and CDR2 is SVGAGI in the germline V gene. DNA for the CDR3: TGTGCCAGCACCCTGGACCCCTCTATCTATGGCTACACCTTC. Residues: CASTLDPSIYGYTF.

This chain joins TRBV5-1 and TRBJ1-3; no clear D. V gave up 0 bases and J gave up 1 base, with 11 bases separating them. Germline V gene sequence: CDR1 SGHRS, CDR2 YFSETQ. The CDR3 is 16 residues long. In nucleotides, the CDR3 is TGCGCCAGCAGCTTGGCCTTGACGGGATCTGGAAACACCATATATTTT. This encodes CASSLALTGSGNTIYF.

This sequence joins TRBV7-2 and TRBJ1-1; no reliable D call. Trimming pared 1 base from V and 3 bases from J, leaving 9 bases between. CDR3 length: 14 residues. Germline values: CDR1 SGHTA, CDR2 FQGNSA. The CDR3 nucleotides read TGTGCCAGCAGCTTAGGGGCAGGTTACACTGAAGCTTTCTTT. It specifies CASSLGAGYTEAFF.

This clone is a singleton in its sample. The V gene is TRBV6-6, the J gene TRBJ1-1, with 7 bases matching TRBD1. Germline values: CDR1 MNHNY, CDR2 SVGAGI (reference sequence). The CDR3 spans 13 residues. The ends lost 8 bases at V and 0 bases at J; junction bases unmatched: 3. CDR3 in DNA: TGTGCCAGCGGGGGACAGATGAACACTGAAGCTTTCTTT. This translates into CASGGQMNTEAFF.

The DNA of the CDR3 is TGTGCCATCAGAGGACTAGCGGGAGGCCGTAATGAGCAGTTCTTC. This translates into CAIRGLAGGRNEQFF. This sequence joins TRBV10-3 and TRBJ2-1; 14 bases align to TRBD2. CDR1 and CDR2 (germline): ENHRY, SYGVKD. The CDR3 sequence is 15 residues long. J was trimmed by 7 bases and V by 6 bases; bases with no gene match: 5.

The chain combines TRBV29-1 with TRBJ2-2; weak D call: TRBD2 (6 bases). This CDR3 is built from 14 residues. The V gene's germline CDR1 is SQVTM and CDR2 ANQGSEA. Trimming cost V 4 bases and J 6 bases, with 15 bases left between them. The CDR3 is CSVASWGVAGELFF. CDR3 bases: TGCAGCGTTGCATCGTGGGGGGTGGCCGGGGAGCTGTTTTTT.

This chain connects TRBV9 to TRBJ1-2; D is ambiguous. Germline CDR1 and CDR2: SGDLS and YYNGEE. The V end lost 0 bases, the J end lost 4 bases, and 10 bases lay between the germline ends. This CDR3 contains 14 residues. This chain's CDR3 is CASSVGNSPYGYTF. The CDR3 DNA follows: TGTGCCAGCAGCGTAGGTAACAGTCCCTATGGCTACACCTTC.

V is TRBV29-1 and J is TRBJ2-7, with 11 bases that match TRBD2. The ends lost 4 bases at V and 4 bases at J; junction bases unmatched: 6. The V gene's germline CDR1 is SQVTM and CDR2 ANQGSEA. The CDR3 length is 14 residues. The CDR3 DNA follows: TGCAGCGTTGGTAGACTAGCGGGGAATTACGAGCAGTACTTC. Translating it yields CSVGRLAGNYEQYF.

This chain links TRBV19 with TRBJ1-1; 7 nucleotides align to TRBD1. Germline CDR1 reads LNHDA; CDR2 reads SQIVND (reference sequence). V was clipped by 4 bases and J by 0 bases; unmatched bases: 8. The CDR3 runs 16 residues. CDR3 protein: CASSNLQGGMNTEAFF. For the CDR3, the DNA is TGTGCCAGTAGTAACCTCCAAGGGGGCATGAACACTGAAGCTTTCTTT.

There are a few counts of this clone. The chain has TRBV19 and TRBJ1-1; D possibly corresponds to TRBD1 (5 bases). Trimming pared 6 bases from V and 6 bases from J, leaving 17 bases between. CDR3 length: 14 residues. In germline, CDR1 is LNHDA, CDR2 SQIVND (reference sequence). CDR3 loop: CASRTQGTGAEAFF. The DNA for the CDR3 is TGTGCCAGTAGGACGCAGGGAACGGGGGCTGAAGCTTTCTTT.

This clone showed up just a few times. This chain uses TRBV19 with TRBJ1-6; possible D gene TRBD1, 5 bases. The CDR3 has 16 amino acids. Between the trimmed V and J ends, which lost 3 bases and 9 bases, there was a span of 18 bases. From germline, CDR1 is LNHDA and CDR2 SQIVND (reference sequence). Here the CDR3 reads CASSIGTLVKTSPLHF. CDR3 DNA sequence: TGTGCCAGTAGTATTGGGACCCTGGTAAAGACTTCACCCCTCCACTTT. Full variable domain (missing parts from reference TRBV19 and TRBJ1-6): DGGITQSPKYLFRKEGQNVTLSCEQNLNHDAMYWYRQDPGQGLRLIYYSQIVNDFQKGDIAEGYSVSREKKESFPLTVTSAQKNPTAFYLCASSIGTLVKTSPLHFGNGTRLTVT.

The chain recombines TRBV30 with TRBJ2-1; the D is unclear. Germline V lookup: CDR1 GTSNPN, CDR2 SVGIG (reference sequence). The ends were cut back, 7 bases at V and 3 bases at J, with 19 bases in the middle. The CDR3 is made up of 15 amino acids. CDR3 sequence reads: CASFSRRRFYNEQFF. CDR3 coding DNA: TGTGCCTCATTTTCGCGGCGTCGCTTCTACAATGAGCAGTTCTTC. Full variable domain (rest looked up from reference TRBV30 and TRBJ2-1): SQTIHQWPATLVQPVGSPLSLECTVEGTSNPNLYWYRQAAGRGLQLLFYSVGIGQISSEVPQNLSASRPQDRQFILSSKKLLLSDSGFYLCASFSRRRFYNEQFFGPGTRLTVL.

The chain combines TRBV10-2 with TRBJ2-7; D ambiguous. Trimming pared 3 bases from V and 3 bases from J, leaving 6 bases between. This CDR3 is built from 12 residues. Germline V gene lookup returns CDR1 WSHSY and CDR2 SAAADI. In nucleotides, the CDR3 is TGCGCCAGCAGTGAACTGGGCTACGAGCAGTACTTC. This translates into CASSELGYEQYF.

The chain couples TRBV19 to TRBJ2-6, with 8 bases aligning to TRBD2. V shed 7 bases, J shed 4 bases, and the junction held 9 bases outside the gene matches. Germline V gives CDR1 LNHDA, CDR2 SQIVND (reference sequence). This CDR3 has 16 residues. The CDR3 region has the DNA TGTGCCAGTAAGCCCAGCGGGAGTAGGGGGGCCAACGTCCTGACTTTC. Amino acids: CASKPSGSRGANVLTF. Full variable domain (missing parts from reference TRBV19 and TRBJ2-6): DGGITQSPKYLFRKEGQNVTLSCEQNLNHDAMYWYRQDPGQGLRLIYYSQIVNDFQKGDIAEGYSVSREKKESFPLTVTSAQKNPTAFYLCASKPSGSRGANVLTFGAGSRLTVL.

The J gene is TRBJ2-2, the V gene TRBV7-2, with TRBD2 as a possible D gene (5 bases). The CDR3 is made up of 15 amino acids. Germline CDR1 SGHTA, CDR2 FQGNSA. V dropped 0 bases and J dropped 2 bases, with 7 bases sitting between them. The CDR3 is CASSLAGVNTGELFF. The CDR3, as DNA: TGTGCCAGCAGCTTAGCGGGAGTTAACACCGGGGAGCTGTTTTTT.